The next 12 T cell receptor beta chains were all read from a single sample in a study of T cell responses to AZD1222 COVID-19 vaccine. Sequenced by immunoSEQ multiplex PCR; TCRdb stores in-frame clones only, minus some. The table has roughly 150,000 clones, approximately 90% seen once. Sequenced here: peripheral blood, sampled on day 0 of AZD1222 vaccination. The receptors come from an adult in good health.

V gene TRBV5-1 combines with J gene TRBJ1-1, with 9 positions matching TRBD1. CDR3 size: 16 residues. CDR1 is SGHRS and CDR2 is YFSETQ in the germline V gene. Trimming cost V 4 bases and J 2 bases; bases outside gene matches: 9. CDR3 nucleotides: TGCGCCAGCAGCGTAAGAACAGGGGGCGCAAACACTGAAGCTTTCTTT. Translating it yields CASSVRTGGANTEAFF.

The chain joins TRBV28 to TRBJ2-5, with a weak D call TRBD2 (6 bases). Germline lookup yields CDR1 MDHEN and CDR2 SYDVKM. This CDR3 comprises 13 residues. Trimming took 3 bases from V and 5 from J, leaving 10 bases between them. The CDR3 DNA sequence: TGTGCCAGCAGTTTCGGGAGTCGGGAGACCCAGTACTTC. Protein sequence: CASSFGSRETQYF.

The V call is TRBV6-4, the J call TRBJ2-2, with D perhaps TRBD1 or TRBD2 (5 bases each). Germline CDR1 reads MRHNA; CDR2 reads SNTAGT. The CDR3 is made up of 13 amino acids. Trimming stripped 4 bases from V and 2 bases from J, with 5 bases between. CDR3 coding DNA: TGTGCCAGCAGTGGGGACAACACCGGGGAGCTGTTTTTT. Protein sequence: CASSGDNTGELFF.

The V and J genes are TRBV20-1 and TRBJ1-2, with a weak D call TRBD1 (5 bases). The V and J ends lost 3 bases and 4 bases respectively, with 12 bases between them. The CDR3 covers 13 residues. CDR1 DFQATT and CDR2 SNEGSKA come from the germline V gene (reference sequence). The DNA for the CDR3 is TGCAGTGCTAGTATATCGGGGGTCTATGGCTACACCTTC. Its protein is CSASISGVYGYTF.

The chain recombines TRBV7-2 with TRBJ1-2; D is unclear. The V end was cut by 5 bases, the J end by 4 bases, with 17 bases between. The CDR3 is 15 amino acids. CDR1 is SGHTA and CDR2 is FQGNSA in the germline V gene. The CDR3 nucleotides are TGTGCCAGCAGCCCCTCCACAGCATCGGGCTATGGCTACACCTTC. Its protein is CASSPSTASGYGYTF.

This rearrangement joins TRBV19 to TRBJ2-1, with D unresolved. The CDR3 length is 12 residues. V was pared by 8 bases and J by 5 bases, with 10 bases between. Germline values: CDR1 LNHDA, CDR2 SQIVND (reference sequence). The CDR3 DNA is TGTGCCAGTTGGAACTTCAACAATGAGCAGTTCTTC. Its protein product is CASWNFNNEQFF.

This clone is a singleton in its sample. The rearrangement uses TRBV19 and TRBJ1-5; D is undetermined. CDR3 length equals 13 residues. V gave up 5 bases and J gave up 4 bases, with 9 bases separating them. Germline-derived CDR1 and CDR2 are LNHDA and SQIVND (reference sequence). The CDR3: CASSARLNQPQHF. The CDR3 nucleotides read TGTGCCAGTAGTGCCAGACTAAATCAGCCCCAGCATTTT.

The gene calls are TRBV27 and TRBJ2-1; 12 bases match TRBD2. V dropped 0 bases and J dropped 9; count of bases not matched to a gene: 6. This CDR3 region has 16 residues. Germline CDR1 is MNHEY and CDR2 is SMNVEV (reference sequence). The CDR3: CASSLSGLAGGREQFF. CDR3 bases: TGTGCCAGCAGTTTATCAGGGCTAGCGGGAGGGCGTGAGCAGTTCTTC.

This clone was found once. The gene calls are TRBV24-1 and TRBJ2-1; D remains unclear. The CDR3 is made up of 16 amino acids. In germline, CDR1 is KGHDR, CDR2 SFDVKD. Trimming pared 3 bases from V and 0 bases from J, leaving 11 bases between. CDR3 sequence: CATSDRTASSYNEQFF. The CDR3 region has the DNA TGTGCCACCAGTGATCGGACGGCGAGCTCCTACAATGAGCAGTTCTTC.

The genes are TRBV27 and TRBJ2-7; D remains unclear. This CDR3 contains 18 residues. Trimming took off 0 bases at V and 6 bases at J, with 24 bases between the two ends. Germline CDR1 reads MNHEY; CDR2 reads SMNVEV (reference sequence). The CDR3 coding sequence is TGTGCCAGCAGTTTATCGACGTTGAGGCTTTTCGGAAGGCCCGAGCAGTACTTC. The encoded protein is CASSLSTLRLFGRPEQYF.

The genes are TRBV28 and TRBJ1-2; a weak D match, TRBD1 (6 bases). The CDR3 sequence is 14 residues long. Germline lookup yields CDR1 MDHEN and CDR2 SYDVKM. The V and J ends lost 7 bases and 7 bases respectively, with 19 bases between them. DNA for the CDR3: TGTGCCAGCACCCCAAGGGGGGCTAATTCTGGCTACACCTTC. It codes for CASTPRGANSGYTF.

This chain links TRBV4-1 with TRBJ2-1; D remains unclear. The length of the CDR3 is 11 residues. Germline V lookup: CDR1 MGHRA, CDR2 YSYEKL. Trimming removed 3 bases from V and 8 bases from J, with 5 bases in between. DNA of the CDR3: TGCGCCAGCAGCCAGCTCCATGAGCAGTTCTTC. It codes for CASSQLHEQFF.